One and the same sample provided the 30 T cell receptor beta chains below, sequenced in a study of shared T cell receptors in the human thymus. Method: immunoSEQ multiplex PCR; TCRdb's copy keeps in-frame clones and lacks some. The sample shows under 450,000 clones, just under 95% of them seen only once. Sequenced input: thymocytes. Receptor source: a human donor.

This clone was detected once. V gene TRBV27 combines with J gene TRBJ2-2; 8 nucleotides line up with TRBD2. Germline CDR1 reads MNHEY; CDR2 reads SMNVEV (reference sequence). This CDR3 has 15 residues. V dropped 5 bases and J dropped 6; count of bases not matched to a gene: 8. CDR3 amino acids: CASSQRESYSGELFF. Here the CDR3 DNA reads TGTGCCAGCAGTCAGCGGGAGAGCTACTCCGGGGAGCTGTTTTTT.

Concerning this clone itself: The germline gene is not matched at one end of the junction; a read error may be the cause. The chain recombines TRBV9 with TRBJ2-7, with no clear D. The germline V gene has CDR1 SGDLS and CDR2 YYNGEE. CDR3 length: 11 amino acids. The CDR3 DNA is TGTGCCAGCAGCGCCTCCGACGAGCAGTACTTC. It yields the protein CASSASDEQYF.

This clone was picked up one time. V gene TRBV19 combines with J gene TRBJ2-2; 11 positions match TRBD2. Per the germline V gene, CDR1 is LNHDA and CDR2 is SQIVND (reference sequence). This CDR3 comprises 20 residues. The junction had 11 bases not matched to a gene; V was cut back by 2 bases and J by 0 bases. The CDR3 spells CASSIPRLASGRSNTGELFF. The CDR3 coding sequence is TGTGCCAGTAGTATACCACGGTTGGCTAGCGGGAGGTCGAACACCGGGGAGCTGTTTTTT.

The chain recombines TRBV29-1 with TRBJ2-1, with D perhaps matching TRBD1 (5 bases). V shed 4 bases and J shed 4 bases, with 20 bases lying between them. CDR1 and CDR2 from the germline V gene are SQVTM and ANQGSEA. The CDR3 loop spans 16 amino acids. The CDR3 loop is CSVGGGSGFGYNEQFF. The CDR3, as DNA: TGCAGCGTTGGCGGTGGGTCAGGGTTTGGTTACAATGAGCAGTTCTTC.

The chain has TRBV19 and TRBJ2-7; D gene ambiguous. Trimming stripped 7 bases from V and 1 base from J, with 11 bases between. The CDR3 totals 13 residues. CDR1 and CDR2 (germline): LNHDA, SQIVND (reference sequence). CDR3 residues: CASNSDGSYEQYF. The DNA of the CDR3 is TGTGCCAGTAATTCGGACGGATCCTACGAGCAGTACTTC.

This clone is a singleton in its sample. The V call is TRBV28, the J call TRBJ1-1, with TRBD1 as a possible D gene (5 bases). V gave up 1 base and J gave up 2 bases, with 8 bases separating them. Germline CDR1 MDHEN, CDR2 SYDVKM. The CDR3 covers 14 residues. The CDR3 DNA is TGTGCCAGCAGTTTATTTCAGGGAAACACTGAAGCTTTCTTT. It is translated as CASSLFQGNTEAFF.

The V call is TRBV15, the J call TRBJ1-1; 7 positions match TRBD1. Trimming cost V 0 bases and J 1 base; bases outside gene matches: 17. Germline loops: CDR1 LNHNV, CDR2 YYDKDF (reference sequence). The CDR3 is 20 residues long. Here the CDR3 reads CATSRDTHLRDRRGNTEAFF. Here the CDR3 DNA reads TGTGCCACCAGCAGAGATACTCACCTACGGGACAGACGAGGGAACACTGAAGCTTTCTTT.

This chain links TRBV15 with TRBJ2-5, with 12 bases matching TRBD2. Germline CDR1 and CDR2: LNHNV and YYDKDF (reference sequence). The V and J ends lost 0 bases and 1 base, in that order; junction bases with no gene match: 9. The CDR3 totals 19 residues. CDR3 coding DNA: TGTGCCACCAGCAGAGATCGGGCTAGCGGGAGGGCCGCCCAAGAGACCCAGTACTTC. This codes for CATSRDRASGRAAQETQYF.

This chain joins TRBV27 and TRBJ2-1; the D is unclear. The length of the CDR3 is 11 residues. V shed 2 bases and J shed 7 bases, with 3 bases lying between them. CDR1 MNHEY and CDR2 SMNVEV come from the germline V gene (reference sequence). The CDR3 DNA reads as TGTGCCAGCAGTTTAATGAATGAGCAGTTCTTC. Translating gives CASSLMNEQFF.

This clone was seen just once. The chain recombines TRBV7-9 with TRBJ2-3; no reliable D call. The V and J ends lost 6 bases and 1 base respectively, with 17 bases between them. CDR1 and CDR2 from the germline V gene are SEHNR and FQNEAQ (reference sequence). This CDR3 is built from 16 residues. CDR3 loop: CASSPRQASGTDTQYF. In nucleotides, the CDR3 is TGTGCCAGCAGTCCCAGACAAGCTTCTGGCACAGATACGCAGTATTTT.

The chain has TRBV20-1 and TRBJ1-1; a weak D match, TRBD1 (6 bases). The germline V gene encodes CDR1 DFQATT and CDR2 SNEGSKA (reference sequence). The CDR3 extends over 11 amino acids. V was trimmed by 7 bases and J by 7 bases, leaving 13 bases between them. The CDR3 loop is CSEGGVDEAFF. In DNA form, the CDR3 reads TGCAGTGAAGGGGGGGTCGATGAAGCTTTCTTT.

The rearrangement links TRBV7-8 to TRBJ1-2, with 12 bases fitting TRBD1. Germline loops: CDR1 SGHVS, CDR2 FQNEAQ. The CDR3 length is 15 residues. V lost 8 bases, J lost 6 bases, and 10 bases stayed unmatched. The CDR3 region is CASGRDRGLYHGYTF. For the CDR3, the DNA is TGTGCCAGCGGCCGGGACAGGGGGCTTTATCATGGCTACACCTTC.

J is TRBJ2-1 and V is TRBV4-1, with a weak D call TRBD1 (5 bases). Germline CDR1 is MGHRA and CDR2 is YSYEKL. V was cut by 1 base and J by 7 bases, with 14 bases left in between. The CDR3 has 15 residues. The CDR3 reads CASSQVPPRVNEQFF. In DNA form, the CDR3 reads TGCGCCAGCAGCCAAGTGCCCCCCAGGGTAAATGAGCAGTTCTTC.

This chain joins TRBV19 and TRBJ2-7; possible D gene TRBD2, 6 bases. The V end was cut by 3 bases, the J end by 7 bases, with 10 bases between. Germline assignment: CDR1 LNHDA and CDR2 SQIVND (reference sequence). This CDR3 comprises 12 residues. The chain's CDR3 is CASSISRGEQYF. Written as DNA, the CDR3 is TGTGCCAGTAGTATTTCCCGGGGGGAGCAGTACTTC.

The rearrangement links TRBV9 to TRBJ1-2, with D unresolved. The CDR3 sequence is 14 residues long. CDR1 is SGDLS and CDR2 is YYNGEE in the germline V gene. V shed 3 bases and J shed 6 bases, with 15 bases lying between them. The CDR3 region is CASSARPRQDGYTF. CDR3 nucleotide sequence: TGTGCCAGCAGCGCCAGGCCCCGCCAGGATGGCTACACCTTC.

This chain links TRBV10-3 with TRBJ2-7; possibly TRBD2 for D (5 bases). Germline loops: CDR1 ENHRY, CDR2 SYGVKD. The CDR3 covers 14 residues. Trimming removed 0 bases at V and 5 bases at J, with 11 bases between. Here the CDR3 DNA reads TGTGCCATCAGTGAGTCGCCGAGAGGGCACGAGCAGTACTTC. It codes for CAISESPRGHEQYF.

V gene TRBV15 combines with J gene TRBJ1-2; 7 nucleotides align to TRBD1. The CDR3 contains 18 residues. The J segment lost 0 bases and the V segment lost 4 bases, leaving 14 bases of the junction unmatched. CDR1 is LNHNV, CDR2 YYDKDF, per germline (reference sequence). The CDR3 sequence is CATSNRDRPCDPNYGYTF. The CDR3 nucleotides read TGTGCCACCAGCAACCGGGACAGACCGTGCGACCCTAACTATGGCTACACCTTC.

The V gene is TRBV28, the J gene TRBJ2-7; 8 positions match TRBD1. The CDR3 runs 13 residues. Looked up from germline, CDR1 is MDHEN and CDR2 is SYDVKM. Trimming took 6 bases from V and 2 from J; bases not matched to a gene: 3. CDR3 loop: CASRRGQAYEQYF. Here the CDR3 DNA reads TGTGCCAGCAGGAGGGGACAGGCCTACGAGCAGTACTTC.

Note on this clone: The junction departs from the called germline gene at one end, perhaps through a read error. This CDR3 reads CASSRQGSSSQPQHF. DNA of the CDR3: TGTGCCAGCAGTCGACAGGGGTCTAGCAGTCAGCCCCAGCATTTT. J is TRBJ1-5 and V is TRBV7-9, with 8 positions matching TRBD1. CDR3 length: 15 amino acids. Germline CDR1 SEHNR, CDR2 FQNEAQ (reference sequence).

The CDR3, as DNA: TGTGCCAGCAGCCAAGTAAGAACAGGACCCCCTCACTATGGCTACACCTTC. Translation gives CASSQVRTGPPHYGYTF. The V gene is TRBV14, the J gene TRBJ1-2; TRBD1 might be the D (5 bases). This CDR3 comprises 17 residues. CDR1 SGHDN and CDR2 FVKESK come from the germline V gene. V lost 1 base and J 3 bases, leaving 18 bases between the germline ends.

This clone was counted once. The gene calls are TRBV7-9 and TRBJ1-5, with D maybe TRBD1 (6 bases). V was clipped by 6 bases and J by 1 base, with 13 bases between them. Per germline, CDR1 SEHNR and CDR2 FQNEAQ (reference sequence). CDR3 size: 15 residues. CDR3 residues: CASRQGPGSNQPQHF. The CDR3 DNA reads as TGTGCCAGCAGACAGGGTCCAGGGAGCAATCAGCCCCAGCATTTT.

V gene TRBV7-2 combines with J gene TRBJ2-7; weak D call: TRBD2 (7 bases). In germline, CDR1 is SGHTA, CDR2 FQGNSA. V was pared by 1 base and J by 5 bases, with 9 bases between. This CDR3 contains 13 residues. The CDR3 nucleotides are TGTGCCAGCAGCTTAGGAGGGGGGGACGAGCAGTACTTC. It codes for CASSLGGGDEQYF.

The CDR3 here is CASSIRTGKGVFF. The CDR3 DNA reads as TGTGCCAGTAGTATTAGAACAGGGAAGGGGGTTTTCTTT. The gene calls are TRBV19 and TRBJ1-1; a possible D gene is TRBD1 (6 bases). With 3 bases removed from V and 13 bases from J, the gap between germline ends came to 18 bases. The germline CDR1 and CDR2 sequences are LNHDA and SQIVND (reference sequence). This CDR3 region has 13 residues.

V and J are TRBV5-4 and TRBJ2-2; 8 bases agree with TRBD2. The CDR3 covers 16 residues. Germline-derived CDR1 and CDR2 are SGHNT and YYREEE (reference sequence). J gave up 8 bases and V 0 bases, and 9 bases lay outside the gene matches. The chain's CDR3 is CASSLASASGFGELFF. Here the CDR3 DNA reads TGTGCCAGCAGCTTGGCCTCGGCTAGCGGGTTTGGGGAGCTGTTTTTT.

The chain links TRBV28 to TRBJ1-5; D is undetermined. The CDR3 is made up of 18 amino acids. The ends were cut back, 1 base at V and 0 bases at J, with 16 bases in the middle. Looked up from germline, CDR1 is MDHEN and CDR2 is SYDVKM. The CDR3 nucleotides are TGTGCCAGCAGTTTATTTCGGGTCCCCGTTATTAGCAATCAGCCCCAGCATTTT. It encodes CASSLFRVPVISNQPQHF.

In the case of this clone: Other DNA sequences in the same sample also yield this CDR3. CDR3 sequence (DNA): TGTGCCAGCAGAGAACAGGGGTGGGATGAAAAACTGTTTTTT. As protein: CASREQGWDEKLFF. The chain joins TRBV28 to TRBJ1-4; 7 bases align to TRBD1. The junction had 7 bases not matched to a gene; V was cut back by 6 bases and J by 6 bases. The germline V gene has CDR1 MDHEN and CDR2 SYDVKM. The CDR3 extends over 14 amino acids.

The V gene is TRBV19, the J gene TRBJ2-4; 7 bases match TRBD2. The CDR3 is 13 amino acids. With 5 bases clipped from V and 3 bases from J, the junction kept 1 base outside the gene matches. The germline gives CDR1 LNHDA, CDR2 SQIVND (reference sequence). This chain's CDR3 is CASSGGDKNIQYF. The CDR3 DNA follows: TGTGCCAGTAGTGGGGGGGACAAAAACATTCAGTACTTC.

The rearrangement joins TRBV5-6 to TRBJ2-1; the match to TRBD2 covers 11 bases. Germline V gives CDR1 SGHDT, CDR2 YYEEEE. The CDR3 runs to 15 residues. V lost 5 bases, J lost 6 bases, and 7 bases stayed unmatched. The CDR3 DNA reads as TGTGCCAGCAGTCGACGACTAGCGGGGCCCAATGAGCAGTTCTTC. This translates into CASSRRLAGPNEQFF.

CDR3: CASSPMTSGSTDTQYF. DNA of the CDR3: TGTGCCAGCAGCCCGATGACTAGCGGGAGCACAGATACGCAGTATTTT. The V and J genes are TRBV11-2 and TRBJ2-3; 10 bases match TRBD2. V was clipped by 5 bases and J by 0 bases; unmatched bases: 5. The germline V gene encodes CDR1 SGHAT and CDR2 FQNNGV. The CDR3 covers 16 residues.

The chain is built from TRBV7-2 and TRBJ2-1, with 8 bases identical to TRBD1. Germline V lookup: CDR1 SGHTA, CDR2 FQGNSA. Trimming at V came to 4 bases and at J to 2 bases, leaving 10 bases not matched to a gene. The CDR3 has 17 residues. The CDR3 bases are TGTGCCAGCAGCTCCGACTTAGGACAGGGAACCTACAATGAGCAGTTCTTC. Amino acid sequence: CASSSDLGQGTYNEQFF.